This T cell receptor beta chain emerged from a study of blood T cell repertoires in COVID-19. Repertoires were generated with immunoSEQ multiplex PCR, while TCRdb's copy carries only in-frame clones and drops some. The sample shows around 140,000 clones, roughly nine tenths of them seen only once. CDR1 is MDHEN, CDR2 SYDVKM, per germline. The CDR3 has 13 residues. The V end lost 3 bases, the J end lost 7 bases, and 12 bases lay between the germline ends. Recruited during active infection, patients (from Seattle) were subsequently followed longitudinally. The chain has TRBV28 and TRBJ1-2, with D unresolved. Sequenced input: peripheral blood. This clonotype originated in a woman between 65 and 79 years old with COVID-19, enrolled during active disease. Here the CDR3 DNA reads TGTGCCAGCAGTTTGGGGAGTGCAGGTGGCTACACCTTC. Protein product: CASSLGSAGGYTF.